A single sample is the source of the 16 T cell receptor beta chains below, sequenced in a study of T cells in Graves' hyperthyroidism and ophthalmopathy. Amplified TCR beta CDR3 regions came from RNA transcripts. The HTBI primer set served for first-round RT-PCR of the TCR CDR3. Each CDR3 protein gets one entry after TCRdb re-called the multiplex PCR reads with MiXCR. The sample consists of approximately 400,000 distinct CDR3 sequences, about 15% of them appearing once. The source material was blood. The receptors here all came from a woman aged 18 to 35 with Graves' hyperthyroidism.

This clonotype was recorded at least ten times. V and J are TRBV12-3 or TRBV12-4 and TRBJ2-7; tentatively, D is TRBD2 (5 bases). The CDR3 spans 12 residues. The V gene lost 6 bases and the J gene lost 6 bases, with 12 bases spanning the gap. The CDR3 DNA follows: TGTGCCAGCAGCCTTCGAGGGAGCGAGCAGTACTTC. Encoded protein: CASSLRGSEQYF.

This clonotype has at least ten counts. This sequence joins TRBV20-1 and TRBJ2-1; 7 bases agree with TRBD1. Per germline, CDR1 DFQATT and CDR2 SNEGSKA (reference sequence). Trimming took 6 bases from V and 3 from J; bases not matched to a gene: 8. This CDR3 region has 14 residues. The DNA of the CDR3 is TGCAGTGCCCCACGGGACAGAATCTACAATGAGCAGTTCTTC. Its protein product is CSAPRDRIYNEQFF.

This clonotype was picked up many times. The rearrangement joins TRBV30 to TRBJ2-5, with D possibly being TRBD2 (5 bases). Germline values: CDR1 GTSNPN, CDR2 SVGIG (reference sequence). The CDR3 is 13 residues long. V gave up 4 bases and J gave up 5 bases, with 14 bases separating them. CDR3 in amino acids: CAWNGGGKETQYF. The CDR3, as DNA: TGTGCCTGGAATGGCGGAGGAAAGGAGACCCAGTACTTC.

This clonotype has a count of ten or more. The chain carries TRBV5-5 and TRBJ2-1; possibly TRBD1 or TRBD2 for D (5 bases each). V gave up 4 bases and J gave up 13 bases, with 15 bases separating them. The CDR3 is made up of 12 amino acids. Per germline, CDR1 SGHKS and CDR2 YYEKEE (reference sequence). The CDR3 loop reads CASSTFGRDQFF. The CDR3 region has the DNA TGTGCCAGCAGCACCTTTGGCAGGGACCAGTTCTTC.

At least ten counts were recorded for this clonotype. In DNA, the CDR3 is TGTGCCAGCAGTGACGCACAGGGGATTTCCTACAATGAGCAGTTCTTC. Protein: CASSDAQGISYNEQFF. This sequence joins TRBV2 and TRBJ2-1, with TRBD1 matching over 7 bases. The CDR3 runs to 16 residues. V shed 3 bases, J shed 1 base, and the junction held 6 bases outside the gene matches. Germline CDR1 and CDR2: SNHLY and FYNNEI.

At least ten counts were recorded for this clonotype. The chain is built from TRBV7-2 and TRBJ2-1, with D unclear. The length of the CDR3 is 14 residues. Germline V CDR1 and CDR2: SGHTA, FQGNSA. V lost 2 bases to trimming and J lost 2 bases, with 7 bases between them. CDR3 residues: CASSLISAYNEQFF. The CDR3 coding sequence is TGTGCCAGCAGCTTAATCTCGGCCTACAATGAGCAGTTCTTC.

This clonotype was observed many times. DNA for the CDR3: TGTGCCAGCAGCCCGGGCAGACGTAATTCACCCCTCCACTTT. It specifies CASSPGRRNSPLHF. The rearrangement uses TRBV3-1 and TRBJ1-6; D remains ambiguous. The V gene's germline CDR1 is LGHDT and CDR2 YNNKEL (reference sequence). The CDR3 contains 14 residues. Trimming took 4 bases from V and 6 from J, leaving 10 bases between them.

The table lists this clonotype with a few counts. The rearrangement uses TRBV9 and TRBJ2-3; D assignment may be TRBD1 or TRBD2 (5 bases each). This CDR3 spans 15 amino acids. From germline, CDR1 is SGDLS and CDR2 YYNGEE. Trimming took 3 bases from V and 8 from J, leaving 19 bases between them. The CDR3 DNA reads TGTGCCAGCAGCGCCAACGTCGGGGCGACGGGTACGCAGTATTTT. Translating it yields CASSANVGATGTQYF.

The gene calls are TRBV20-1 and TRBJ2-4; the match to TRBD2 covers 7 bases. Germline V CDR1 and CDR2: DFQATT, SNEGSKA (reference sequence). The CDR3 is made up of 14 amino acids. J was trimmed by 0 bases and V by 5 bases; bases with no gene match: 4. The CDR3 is CSAVGGTAKNIQYF. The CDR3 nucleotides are TGCAGTGCTGTGGGGGGGACAGCCAAAAACATTCAGTACTTC.

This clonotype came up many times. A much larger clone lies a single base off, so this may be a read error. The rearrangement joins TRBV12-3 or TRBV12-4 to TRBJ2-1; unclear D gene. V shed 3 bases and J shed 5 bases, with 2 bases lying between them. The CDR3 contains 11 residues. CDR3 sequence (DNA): TGTGCCAGCAGTTTTGACAATGAGCAGTTCTTC. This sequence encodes CASSFDNEQFF.

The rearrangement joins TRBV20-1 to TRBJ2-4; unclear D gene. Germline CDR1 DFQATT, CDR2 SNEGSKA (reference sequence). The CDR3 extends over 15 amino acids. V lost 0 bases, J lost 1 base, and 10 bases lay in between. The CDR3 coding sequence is TGCAGTGCTAGAGAGTTAGGGTTGGCCAAAAACATTCAGTACTTC. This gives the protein CSARELGLAKNIQYF.

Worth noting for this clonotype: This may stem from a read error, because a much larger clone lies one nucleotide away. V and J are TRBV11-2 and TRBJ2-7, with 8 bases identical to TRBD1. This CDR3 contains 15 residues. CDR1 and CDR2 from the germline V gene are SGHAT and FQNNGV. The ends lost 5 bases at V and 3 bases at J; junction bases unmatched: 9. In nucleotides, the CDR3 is TGTGCCAGCAGCGGAATGCGGGACAGGAACTACGAGCAGTACTTC. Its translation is CASSGMRDRNYEQYF.

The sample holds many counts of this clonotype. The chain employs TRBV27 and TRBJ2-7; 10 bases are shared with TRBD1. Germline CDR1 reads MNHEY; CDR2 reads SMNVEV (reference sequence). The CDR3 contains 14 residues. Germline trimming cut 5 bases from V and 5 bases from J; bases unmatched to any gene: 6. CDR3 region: CASSLGTGAHEQYF. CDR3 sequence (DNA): TGTGCCAGCAGTCTCGGGACAGGGGCGCACGAGCAGTACTTC.

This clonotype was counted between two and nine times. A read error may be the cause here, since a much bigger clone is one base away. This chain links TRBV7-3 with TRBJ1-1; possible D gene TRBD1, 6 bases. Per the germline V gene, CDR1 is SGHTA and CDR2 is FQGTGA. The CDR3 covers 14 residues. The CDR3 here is CASSSQGMNTEASF. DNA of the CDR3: TGTGCCAGCAGCTCACAGGGCATGAACACTGAAGCTTCCTTT.

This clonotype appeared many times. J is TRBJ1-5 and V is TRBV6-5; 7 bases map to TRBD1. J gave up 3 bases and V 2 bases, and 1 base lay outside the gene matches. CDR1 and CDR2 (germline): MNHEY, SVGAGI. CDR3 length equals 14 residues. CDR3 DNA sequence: TGTGCCAGCAGTTACACAGGGGTCAATCAGCCCCAGCATTTT. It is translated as CASSYTGVNQPQHF.

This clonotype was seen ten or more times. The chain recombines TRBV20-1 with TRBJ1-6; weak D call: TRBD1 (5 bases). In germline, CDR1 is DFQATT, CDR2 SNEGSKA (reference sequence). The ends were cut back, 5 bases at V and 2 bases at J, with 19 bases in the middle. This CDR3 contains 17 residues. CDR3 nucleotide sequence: TGCAGTGCTCCCACTTTGGCGGGGGAGGCCTATAATTCACCCCTCCACTTT. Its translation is CSAPTLAGEAYNSPLHF.